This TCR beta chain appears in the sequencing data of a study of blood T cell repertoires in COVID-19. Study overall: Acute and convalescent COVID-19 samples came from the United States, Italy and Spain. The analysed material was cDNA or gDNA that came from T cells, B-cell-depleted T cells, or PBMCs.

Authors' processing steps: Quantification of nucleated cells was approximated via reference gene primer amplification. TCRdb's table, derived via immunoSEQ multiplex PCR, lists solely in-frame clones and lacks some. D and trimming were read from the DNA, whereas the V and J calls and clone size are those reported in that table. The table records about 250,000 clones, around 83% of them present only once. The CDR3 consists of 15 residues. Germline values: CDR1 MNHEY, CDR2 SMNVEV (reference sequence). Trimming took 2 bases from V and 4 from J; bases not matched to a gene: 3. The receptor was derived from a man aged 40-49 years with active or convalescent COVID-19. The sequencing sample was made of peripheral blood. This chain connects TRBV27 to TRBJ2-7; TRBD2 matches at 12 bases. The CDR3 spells CASSLRLAGAYEQYF. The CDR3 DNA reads TGTGCCAGCAGTTTAAGACTAGCGGGAGCTTACGAGCAGTACTTC.